This T cell receptor (beta chain) was recorded in a study of cytomegalovirus exposure and HLA in healthy donors (dated by TCRdb to about 2017). With respect to the entire study: An earlier analysis of approximately 640 of the donors reported 276 Gb of sequence data and 117 million unique TCR beta sequences from approximately 180 million T cells. An early release covering around 630 HLA-typed donors comprised approximately 300 gigabases of sequencing data and roughly 86 million unique TCR sequences. Of the roughly 420 genotyped donors, 65% to 90% were placed in the genetic ancestry cluster associated with self-reported Caucasian donors. The study aimed to test whether signatures of past pathogen exposure could be identified by cataloging public T cell receptors. The T cell repertoires of several hundred subjects were profiled by immunosequencing and related to cytomegalovirus serostatus. Besides the first cohort of approximately 670 subjects, a separate validation cohort made up of 120 different subjects was used. High-throughput TCR immunosequencing, statistical association of individual TCRs with disease status, and machine learning were combined to predict cytomegalovirus infection status. To study patterns of TCR occurrence, a later analysis re-analyzed previously published TCR beta repertoires from hundreds of donors and added high-resolution HLA genotyping. Rather than drawing on any new phenotypic data, the later analysis identified candidate immune exposures from TCR beta sequences and the way those sequences occurred across donors. In an earlier analysis of roughly 540 of the donors, high-throughput TCR beta sequencing was used to judge whether each TCR beta V gene segment behaved as functional or pseudogenic. Donor age, sex, ethnicity and CMV serostatus were compiled alongside the repertoire data. A later genetic analysis used genome-wide SNP genotypes for about 60% of the roughly 700 donors, treating that subset as a discovery cohort. All discovery cohort repertoires had been generated using a single sequencing platform. Both class I and class II loci were covered by HLA typing, at four-digit resolution. The number of donors typed differed by locus, with roughly 629-640 for A, B, C, DRB1 and DQB1, roughly 520 for DQA1, 600 to 610 for DPA1, and roughly 450 for DPB1. Four or five DR-DQ haplotypes were handled as single units for association and clustering because linkage in the cohort was strong. Among about 400 genotyped donors of the cohort, an average of approximately 220,000 unique TCR beta nucleotide sequences was sequenced per donor, of which 15% to 20% were non-productive.

A remark on this clone: Its binding antigen is unknown.

Library construction relied on the immunoSEQ multiplex PCR assay. The multiplex PCR relied on a mix of 60 forward primers for TCR Vbeta segments and 13 reverse primers for TCR Jbeta segments. A multiplex PCR assay on genomic DNA amplified the CDR3 region of rearranged TCR beta genes. The Illumina HiSeq System was used to sequence the amplified TCR beta libraries as 87-base-pair reads. Under the source paper's analysis protocol: A later analysis counted 75 million to 100 million unique TCR beta chains across the 666 repertoires, and around 9.9 million of these chains were shared by at least two donors. To remove PCR and sequencing errors, raw reads were error-corrected and collapsed into unique sequences using a nearest-neighbor algorithm that merged closely related sequences. Alignment of CDR3 sequences to IMGT reference sequences was used to assign V, D and J gene segments. For a sequence to be retained, a match of at least six nucleotides was required to both a V gene segment and a J gene segment. Rearrangements were called productive when the CDR3 lacked stop codons and stayed in frame with V and J; all others were non-productive. Following IMGT convention, CDR3 was defined as the stretch from the second conserved V-encoded cysteine up to the conserved J-encoded phenylalanine. The earlier analysis of approximately 590 of the donors excluded any sequence lacking an unambiguous match to a single V gene segment. In an earlier analysis of approximately 590 of the donors, a V segment was called functional when productive rearrangements were above 56.7%, and segregating when the standard deviation between donors exceeded 5%. To diagnose cytomegalovirus status from the catalog of TCR beta chain sequences, a statistical classification framework was built. V and J gene assignment, in a later analysis, came from comparing TCR nucleotide sequences with IMGT/GENE-DB human TR gene sequences. A later analysis assigned CDR3 sequences and most-parsimonious VDJ recombination scenarios with the TCRdist pipeline. A later analysis defined each TCR beta chain by its CDR3 amino acid sequence plus V-gene family, and excluded reads lacking a unique V-gene family. A later analysis removed nearly 600 highly shared, low-generation-probability nucleotide sequences to deal with suspected cross-contamination and a sequencing artifact. In a later analysis, a clonal expansion index was calculated for each public chain from normalized within-repertoire ranks of inferred template counts. In a later analysis, generation probabilities were computed using a VDJ recombination model fitted to out-of-frame rearrangements, and the results were checked against IGoR. A later analysis scored TCR-TCR, TCR-HLA and TCR-CMV co-occurrence with hypergeometric tests, applying a repertoire-size bias correction to TCR pairs. False discovery rates were estimated in a later analysis by permuting HLA or CMV assignments 20 times. A later analysis grouped co-occurring TCRs with DBSCAN, adding TCRdist sequence similarity when clustering within HLA-allele-positive subsets. Co-occurrence clustering excluded repertoires with fewer than 30,000 or more than 120,000 public chains, plus five with anomalous nucleotide sharing. Drawn from immuneACCESS, this table holds only the in-frame rearrangements with V and J called that TCRdb kept. Clones are partly lost; checked studies trace under half to an unresolved V gene and leave the rest unexplained. V, J and clone size reflect that table, while D and trimming were determined from the DNA. This specimen's table enumerates 150,000 to 200,000 clones. The ten largest clones add up to about 1.2% of the sample.

The cohort was made up of approximately 700 healthy bone marrow donors. At the time of sampling, all cohort members were nominally healthy, though unrecorded immune exposures were likely present. The donor was CMV seronegative and was included in the group of about 350 seronegative cohort members. A peripheral blood sample was provided by each donor, and peripheral blood mononuclear cells were used for TCR beta sequencing. The Qiagen DNeasy Blood Extraction Kit was used to extract genomic DNA from the blood cell samples. General conclusions and limits of the study: According to a later analysis, most CMV-associated TCR beta chains appeared to be HLA-restricted, and the HLA associations seemed to be driven largely by CMV exposure. Because counts were too low, some 17 rarely observed V segments, including chromosome 9 orphons, were excluded from the earlier analysis of fewer than 650 of the donors. A total of some 180 TCR beta chains were listed by the study as associated with cytomegalovirus. In a later analysis, HLA-associated TCR beta chains were found to be more clonally expanded and to have lower generation probabilities than equally common non-associated chains. In a later genetic analysis, fewer N-insertions in productive TCRs were reported among donors in an Asian-associated ancestry cluster than the roughly 700-donor mean. A further reported finding was that TCR beta sequences accurately predicted the HLA-A and HLA-B alleles for most subjects in the first cohort. The classifier was reported to diagnose cytomegalovirus status with high specificity and sensitivity in both the original cohort and the validation cohort. Across donors, most TCR sequences were observed very rarely, whereas some public TCRs were present in many individuals. The 87-base-pair reads could not distinguish some IMGT-functional V segments, including TRBV6-2 and TRBV6-3, so those segments were excluded. Specific HLA alleles were associated with 15,000 to 20,000 TCR beta sequences at a false discovery rate of 0.05 in a later analysis. Immune exposure information for the cohort was limited to CMV serostatus. It was suggested by the authors that the approach could potentially be generalized to other disease states and immunological phenotypes. Sequencing depth was assumed to be roughly uniform across donors in the presence/absence analyses, though that assumption may not hold. In an earlier analysis of some 550 of the donors, most TCR beta V segments were observed in productive rearrangements about 90% or about 30% of the time, broadly matching IMGT annotations. A cluster of highly shared sequence variants was judged likely to be a technical artifact of the sequencing pipeline. In this cohort, only TCR beta chains were sequenced, and detectable features were limited by the absence of alpha or paired-chain data. Assigning TCR associations to individual alleles was difficult when HLA alleles, especially DR and DQ, strongly co-occurred. In vitro tests confirmed that a few of the cytomegalovirus-associated TCR beta chains recognize cytomegalovirus antigens. V-gene and J-gene trimming of TCR beta chains was associated with a missense DCLRE1C variant in a later genetic analysis, and the association was replicated in an independent cohort. Because HLA typing was unavailable for some donors at each locus, only the typed subset was used in association tests. In a later analysis, TCR association rates were found to vary across HLA loci, with the most associated TCRs seen for DRB1 alleles and the fewest for HLA-C alleles. Several of the top co-occurrence clusters appeared to be linked to parvovirus B19, influenza, CMV and Epstein-Barr virus, according to a later analysis. Linkage disequilibrium might explain the correlated functional status among segregating V segments, but an unknown experimental factor could not be excluded.

The germline V gene (reference sequence) gives CDR1 as WNHNN and CDR2 as SYGVQD. V is cut back by 0 bases and J by 6 bases, with 6 bases in the junction unmatched. The CDR3 sequence holds 15 residues, the cysteine and phenylalanine included. Only CDR3 DNA remains: 45 bases, in frame from the first base. The sequence links TRBV10-1 to TRBJ2-3, and 7 junctional nucleotides match TRBD2. The TCR comes from a woman in her fifties or sixties in good health and CMV-seronegative. Source material: PBMCs. The nucleotides read TGCGCCAGCAGTGAGTCGGGGGAGGGGACCGATACGCAGTATTTT. It translates to CASSESGEGTDTQYF.